This T cell receptor (beta chain) was sequenced for a study of chemoradiotherapy in HPV16-positive cancers. Produced via immunoSEQ multiplex PCR; TCRdb's table is partial and in-frame only. The data show more than 20,000 clones, with approximately 92% seen just once and roughly a sixth held by the top ten. Germline CDR1 reads SGHAT; CDR2 reads FQNNGV. V lost 5 bases and J 11 bases, leaving 15 bases between the germline ends. The length of the CDR3 is 12 residues. The chain combines TRBV11-2 with TRBJ1-1; D remains ambiguous. Source: blood, taken from a patient who underwent chemoradiotherapy. This TCR was recovered from a human donor with HPV-associated anogenital cancer. Here the CDR3 reads CASSHGETSAFF. The CDR3 nucleotides read TGTGCCAGCAGCCACGGGGAAACTAGTGCTTTCTTT.